This TCR beta chain derives from a study of monozygotic twins with inflammatory bowel disease. Study observations and caveats: The analysis yielded no support for one strong signal or clonotype associated with IBD. Inverse Simpson values showed less TCRbeta diversity in IBD patients than in their healthy co-twins.

It was from whole blood, with no T cell sorting, that total RNA was isolated. TCR libraries each used around 3.5 ug of total RNA. TCRdb re-called the 5' RACE reads, yielding one record per CDR3 amino acid sequence without DNA. The data show under 150,000 distinct CDR3 sequences, and the top ten clones hold under 2.5%. There are 15 residues in the CDR3. Germline values: CDR1 SGHNT, CDR2 YYREEE (reference sequence). Comments on this clonotype: Antigen: not known.

The V and J genes are TRBV5-4 and TRBJ2-7; TCRdb's D call of TRBD2 is untestable without DNA. This TCR derives from a human donor with ulcerative colitis or Crohn's disease, or a healthy co-twin of an affected twin (not recorded which). The sequenced sample consisted of blood. CDR3: CASSSRDSGSYEQYF.